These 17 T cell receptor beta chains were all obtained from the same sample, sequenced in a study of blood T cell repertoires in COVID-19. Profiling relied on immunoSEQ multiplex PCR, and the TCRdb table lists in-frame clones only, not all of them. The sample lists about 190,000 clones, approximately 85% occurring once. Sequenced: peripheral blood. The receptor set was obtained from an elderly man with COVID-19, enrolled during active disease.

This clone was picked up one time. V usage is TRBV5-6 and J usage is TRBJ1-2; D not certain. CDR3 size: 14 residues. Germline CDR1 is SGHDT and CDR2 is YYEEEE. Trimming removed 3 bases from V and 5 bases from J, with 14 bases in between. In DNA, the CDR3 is TGTGCCAGCAGCTCCCTCGAGAGGGTATATGGCTACACCTTC. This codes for CASSSLERVYGYTF.

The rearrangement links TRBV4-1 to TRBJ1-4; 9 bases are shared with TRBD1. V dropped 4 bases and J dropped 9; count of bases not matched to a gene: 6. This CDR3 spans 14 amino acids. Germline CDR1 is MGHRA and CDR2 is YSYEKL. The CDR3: CASSRPGQGQKLFF. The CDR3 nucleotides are TGCGCCAGCAGCCGTCCGGGACAGGGCCAAAAACTGTTTTTT.

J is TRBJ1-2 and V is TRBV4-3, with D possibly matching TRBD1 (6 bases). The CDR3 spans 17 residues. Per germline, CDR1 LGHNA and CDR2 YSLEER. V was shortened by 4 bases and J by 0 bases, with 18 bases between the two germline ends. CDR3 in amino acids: CASSLSGTLIANYGYTF. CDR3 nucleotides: TGCGCCAGCAGCCTCTCTGGGACACTCATAGCTAACTATGGCTACACCTTC.

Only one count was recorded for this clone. DNA for the CDR3: TGTGCCAGCAGTCCCCCCGGGGGGCCTCAGTATTTT. Translating it yields CASSPPGGPQYF. The chain combines TRBV12-3 or TRBV12-4 with TRBJ2-3; the D gene is possibly TRBD2 (7 bases). Trimming removed 5 bases at V and 12 bases at J, with 15 bases between. The CDR3 sequence is 12 residues long.

This CDR3 is CASSMSWLQGKANYGYTF. In DNA form, the CDR3 reads TGTGCCAGTAGTATGTCCTGGTTGCAGGGTAAAGCTAACTATGGCTACACCTTC. V gene TRBV19 combines with J gene TRBJ1-2, with a weak D call TRBD1 (5 bases). Trimming removed 3 bases from V and 0 bases from J, with 20 bases in between. Germline V CDR1 and CDR2: LNHDA, SQIVND (reference sequence). The CDR3 sequence is 18 residues long.

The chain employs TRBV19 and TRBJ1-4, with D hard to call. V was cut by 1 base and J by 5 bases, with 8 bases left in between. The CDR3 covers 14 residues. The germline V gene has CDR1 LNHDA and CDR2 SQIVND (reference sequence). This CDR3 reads CASSIVSVNEKLFF. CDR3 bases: TGTGCCAGTAGTATAGTGTCCGTAAATGAAAAACTGTTTTTT.

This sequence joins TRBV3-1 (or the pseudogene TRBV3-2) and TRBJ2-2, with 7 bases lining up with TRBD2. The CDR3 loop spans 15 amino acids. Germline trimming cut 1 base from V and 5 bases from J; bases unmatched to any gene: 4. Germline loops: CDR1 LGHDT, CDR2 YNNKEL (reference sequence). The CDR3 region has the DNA TGTGCCAGCAGCCAAGTTAGGGAGGGTACCGGGGAGCTGTTTTTT. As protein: CASSQVREGTGELFF.

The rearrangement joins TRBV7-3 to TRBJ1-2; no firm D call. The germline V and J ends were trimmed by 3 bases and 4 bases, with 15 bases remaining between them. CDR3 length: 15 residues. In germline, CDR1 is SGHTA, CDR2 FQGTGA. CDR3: CASSLDYRTSYGYTF. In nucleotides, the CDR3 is TGTGCCAGCAGCTTGGACTATCGGACCTCCTATGGCTACACCTTC.

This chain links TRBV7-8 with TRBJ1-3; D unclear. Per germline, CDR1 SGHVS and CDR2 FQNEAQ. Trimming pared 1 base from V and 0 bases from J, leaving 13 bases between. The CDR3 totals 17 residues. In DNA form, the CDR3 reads TGTGCCAGCAGCTTAGACCCCACGGGATACTCTGGAAACACCATATATTTT. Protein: CASSLDPTGYSGNTIYF.

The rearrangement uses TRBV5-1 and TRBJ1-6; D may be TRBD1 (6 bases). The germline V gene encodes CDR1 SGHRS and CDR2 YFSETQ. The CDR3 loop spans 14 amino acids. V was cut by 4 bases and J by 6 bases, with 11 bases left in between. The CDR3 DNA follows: TGCGCCAGCAGCATCACAGGGATTAATTCACCCCTCCACTTT. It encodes CASSITGINSPLHF.

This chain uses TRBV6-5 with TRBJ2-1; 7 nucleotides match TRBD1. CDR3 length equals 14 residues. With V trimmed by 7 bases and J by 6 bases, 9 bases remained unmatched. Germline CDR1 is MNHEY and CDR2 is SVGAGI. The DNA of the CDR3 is TGTGCCAGCACTCGGACAGGTAACAGCAATGAGCAGTTCTTC. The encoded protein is CASTRTGNSNEQFF.

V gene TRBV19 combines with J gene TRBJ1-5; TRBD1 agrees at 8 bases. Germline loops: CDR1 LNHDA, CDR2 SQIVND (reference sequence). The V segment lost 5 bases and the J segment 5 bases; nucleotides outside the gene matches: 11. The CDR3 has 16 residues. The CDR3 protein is CASSARPYRGDQPQHF. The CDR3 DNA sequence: TGTGCCAGTAGTGCCCGACCGTACAGGGGGGATCAGCCCCAGCATTTT.

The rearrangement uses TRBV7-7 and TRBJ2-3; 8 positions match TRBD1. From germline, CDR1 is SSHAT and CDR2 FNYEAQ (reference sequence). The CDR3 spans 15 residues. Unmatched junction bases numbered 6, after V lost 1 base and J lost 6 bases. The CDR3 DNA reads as TGTGCCAGCAGCTTAGGGGACAGGATAGGCGATACGCAGTATTTT. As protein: CASSLGDRIGDTQYF.

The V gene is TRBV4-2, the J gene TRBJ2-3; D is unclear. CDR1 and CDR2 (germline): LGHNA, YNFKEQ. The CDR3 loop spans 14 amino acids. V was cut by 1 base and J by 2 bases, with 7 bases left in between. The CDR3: CASSQGAATDTQYF. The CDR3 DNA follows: TGTGCCAGCAGCCAAGGAGCCGCCACAGATACGCAGTATTTT.

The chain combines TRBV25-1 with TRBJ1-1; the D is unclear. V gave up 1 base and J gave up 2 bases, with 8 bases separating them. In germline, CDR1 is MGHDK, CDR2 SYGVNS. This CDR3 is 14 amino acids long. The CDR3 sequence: CASSESGTNTEAFF. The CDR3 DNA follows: TGTGCCAGCAGTGAATCAGGAACCAACACTGAAGCTTTCTTT. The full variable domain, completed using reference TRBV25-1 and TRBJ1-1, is EADIYQTPRYLVIGTGKKITLECSQTMGHDKMYWYQQDPGMELHLIHYSYGVNSTEKGDLSSESTVSRIRTEHFPLTLESARPSHTSQYLCASSESGTNTEAFFGQGTRLTVV.

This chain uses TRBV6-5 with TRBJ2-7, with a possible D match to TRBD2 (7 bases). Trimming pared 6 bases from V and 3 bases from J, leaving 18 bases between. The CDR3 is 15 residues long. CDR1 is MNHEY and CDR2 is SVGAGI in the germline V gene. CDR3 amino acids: CASRLNRGGSYEQYF. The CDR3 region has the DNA TGTGCCAGCAGGCTCAATAGGGGGGGGAGCTACGAGCAGTACTTC.

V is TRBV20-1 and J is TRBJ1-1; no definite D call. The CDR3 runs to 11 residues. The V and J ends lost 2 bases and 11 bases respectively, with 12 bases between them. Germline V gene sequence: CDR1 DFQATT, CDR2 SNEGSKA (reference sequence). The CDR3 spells CSARSPTWAFF. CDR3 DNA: TGCAGTGCTAGATCCCCCACTTGGGCTTTCTTT.